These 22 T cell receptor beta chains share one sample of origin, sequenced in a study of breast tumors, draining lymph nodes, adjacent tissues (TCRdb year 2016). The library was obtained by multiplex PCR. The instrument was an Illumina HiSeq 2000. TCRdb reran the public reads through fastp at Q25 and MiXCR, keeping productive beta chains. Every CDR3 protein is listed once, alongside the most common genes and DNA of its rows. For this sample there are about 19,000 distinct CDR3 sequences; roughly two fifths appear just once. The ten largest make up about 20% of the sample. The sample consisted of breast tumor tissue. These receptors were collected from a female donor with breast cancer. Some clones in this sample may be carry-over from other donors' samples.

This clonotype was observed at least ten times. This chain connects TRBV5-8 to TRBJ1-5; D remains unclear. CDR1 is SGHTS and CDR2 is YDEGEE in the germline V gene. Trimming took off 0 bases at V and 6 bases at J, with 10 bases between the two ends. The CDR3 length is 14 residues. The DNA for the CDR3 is TGTGCCAGCAGCTTGGAGAGGGCTCGTCAGCCCCAGCATTTT. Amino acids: CASSLERARQPQHF.

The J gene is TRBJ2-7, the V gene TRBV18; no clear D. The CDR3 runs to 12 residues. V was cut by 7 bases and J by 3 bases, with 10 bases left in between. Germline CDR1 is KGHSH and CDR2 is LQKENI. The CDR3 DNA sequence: TGTGCCAGCTTGTCCCCATACTACGAGCAGTACTTC. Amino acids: CASLSPYYEQYF.

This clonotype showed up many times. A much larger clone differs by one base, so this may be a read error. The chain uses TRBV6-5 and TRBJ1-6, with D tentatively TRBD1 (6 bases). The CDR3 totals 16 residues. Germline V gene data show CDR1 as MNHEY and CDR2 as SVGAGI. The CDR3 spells CASSHSTGRRNSPLHF. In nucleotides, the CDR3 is TGTGCCAGCAGTCACTCAACAGGGAGACGTAATTCACCCCTCCACTTT.

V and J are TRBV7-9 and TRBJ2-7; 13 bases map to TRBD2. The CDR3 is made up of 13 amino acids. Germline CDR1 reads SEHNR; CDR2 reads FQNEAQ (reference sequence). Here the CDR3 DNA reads TGTGCAACTGGACTAGCGGGAGTCAGCGAGCAGTACTTC. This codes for CATGLAGVSEQYF.

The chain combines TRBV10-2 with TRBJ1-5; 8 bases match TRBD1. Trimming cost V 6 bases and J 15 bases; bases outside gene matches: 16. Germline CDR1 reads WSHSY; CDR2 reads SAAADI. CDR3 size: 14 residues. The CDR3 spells CASRHTGGYQPLHF. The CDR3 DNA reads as TGCGCCAGCAGGCATACAGGGGGGTATCAGCCCTTGCATTTT.

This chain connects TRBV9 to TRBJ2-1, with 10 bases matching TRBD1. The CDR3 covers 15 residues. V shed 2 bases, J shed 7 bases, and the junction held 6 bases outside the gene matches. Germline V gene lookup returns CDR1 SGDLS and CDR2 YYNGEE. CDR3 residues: CASSVSGTGVNEQFF. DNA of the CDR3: TGTGCCAGCAGCGTCAGCGGGACAGGGGTAAATGAGCAGTTCTTC.

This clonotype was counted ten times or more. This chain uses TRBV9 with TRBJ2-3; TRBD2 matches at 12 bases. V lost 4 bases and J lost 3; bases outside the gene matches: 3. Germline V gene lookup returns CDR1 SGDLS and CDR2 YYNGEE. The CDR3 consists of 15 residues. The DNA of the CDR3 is TGTGCCAGCAGCCAGACTAGCGGGAGTACAGATACGCAGTATTTT. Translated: CASSQTSGSTDTQYF.

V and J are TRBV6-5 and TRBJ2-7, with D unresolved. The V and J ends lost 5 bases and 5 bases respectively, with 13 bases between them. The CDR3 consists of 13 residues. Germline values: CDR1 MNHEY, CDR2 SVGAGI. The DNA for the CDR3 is TGTGCCAGCAGTAGACCCCCCGGGCACGAGCAGTACTTC. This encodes CASSRPPGHEQYF.

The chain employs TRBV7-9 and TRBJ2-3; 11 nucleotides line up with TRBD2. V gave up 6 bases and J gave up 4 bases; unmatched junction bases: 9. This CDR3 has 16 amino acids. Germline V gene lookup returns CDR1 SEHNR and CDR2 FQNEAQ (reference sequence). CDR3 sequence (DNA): TGTGCCAGCAGTCCAGGCCGACTAGCGGGACCAGATACGCAGTATTTT. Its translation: CASSPGRLAGPDTQYF. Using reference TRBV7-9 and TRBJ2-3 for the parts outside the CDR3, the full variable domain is DTGVSQNPRHKITKRGQNVTFRCDPISEHNRLYWYRQTLGQGPEFLTYFQNEAQLEKSRLLSDRFSAERPKGSFSTLEIQRTEQGDSAMYLCASSPGRLAGPDTQYFGPGTRLTVL.

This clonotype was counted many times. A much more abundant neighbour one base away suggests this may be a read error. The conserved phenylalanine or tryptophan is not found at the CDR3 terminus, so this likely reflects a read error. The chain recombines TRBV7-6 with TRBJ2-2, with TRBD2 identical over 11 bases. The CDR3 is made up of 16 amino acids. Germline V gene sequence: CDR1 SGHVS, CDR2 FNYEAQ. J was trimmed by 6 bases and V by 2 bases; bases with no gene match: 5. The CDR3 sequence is CASSLTSGRPAGELFL. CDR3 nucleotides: TGTGCCAGCAGCTTAACTAGCGGGAGACCGGCCGGGGAGCTGTTTCTT.

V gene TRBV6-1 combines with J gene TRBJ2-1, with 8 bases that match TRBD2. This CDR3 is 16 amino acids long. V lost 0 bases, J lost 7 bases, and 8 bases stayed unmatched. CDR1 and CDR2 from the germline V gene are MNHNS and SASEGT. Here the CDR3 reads CASSEAHEREKNEQFF. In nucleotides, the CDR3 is TGTGCCAGCAGTGAAGCGCACGAGCGGGAGAAAAATGAGCAGTTCTTC.

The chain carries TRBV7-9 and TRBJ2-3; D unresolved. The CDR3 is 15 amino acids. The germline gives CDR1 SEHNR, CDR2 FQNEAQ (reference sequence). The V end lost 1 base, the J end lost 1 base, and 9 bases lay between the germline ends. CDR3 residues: CASSLGNWGTDTQYF. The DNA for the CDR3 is TGTGCCAGCAGCTTAGGGAACTGGGGCACAGATACGCAGTATTTT.

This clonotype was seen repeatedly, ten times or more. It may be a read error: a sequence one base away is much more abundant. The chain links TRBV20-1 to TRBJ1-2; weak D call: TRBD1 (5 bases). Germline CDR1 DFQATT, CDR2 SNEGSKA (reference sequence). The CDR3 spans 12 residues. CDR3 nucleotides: TGCAGTGCTAGGGGGGGGAGCTATGGCTCCACCTTC. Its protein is CSARGGSYGSTF.

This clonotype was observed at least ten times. The CDR3 DNA sequence: TGCGCCAGCAGCCAAGATCGGGACATTCAGTACTTC. This gives the protein CASSQDRDIQYF. This chain joins TRBV4-1 and TRBJ2-4; D unclear. Germline CDR1 reads MGHRA; CDR2 reads YSYEKL. The CDR3 runs to 12 residues. The germline V and J ends were trimmed by 0 bases and 8 bases, with 5 bases remaining between them.

The CDR3 coding sequence is TGTGCCACCAGTGATAGCGGGGGATGGGTAGATACGCAGTATTTT. Amino acid sequence: CATSDSGGWVDTQYF. This chain joins TRBV24-1 and TRBJ2-3; 8 bases align to TRBD2. In germline, CDR1 is KGHDR, CDR2 SFDVKD. The CDR3 has 15 amino acids. V was clipped by 3 bases and J by 5 bases; unmatched bases: 6.

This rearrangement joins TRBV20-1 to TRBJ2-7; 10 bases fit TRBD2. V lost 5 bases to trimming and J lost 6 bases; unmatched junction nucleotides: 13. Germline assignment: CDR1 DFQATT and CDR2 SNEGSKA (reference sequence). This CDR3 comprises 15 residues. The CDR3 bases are TGCAGTGCTTTAGCGGGGGGTTCCTCCGGATTCGAGCAGTACTTC. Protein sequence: CSALAGGSSGFEQYF.

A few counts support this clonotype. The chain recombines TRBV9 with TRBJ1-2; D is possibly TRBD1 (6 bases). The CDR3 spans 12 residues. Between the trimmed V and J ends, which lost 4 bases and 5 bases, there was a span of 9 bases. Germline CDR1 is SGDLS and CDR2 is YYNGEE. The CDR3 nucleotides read TGTGCCAGCAGCACACAGGGTTATGGCTACACCTTC. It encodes CASSTQGYGYTF.

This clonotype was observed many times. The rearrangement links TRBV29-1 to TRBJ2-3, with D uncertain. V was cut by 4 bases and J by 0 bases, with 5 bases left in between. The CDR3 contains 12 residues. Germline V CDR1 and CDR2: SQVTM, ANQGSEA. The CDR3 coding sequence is TGCAGCGTTGTCCGAAGCACAGATACGCAGTATTTT. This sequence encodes CSVVRSTDTQYF.

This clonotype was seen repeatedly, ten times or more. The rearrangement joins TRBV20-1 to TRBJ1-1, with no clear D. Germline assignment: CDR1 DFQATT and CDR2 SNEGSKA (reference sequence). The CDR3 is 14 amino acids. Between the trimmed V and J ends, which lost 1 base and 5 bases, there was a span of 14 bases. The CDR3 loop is CSARGVGRGTEAFF. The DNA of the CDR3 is TGCAGTGCTAGAGGGGTGGGTCGCGGGACTGAAGCTTTCTTT.

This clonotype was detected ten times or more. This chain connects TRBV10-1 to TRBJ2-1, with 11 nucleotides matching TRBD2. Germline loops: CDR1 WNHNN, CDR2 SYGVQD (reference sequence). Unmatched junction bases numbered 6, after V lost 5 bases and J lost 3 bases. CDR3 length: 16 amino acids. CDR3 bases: TGCGCCAGCAGTAAAAACGGGACTAGCGGCTACAATGAGCAGTTCTTC. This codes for CASSKNGTSGYNEQFF.

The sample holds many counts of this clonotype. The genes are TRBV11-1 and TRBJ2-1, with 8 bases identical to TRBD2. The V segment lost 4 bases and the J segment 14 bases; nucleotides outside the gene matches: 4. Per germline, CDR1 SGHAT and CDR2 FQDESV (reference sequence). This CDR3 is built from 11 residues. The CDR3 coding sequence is TGTGCCAGCAGCTCGGGACTAGTAGAGTTCTTC. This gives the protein CASSSGLVEFF.

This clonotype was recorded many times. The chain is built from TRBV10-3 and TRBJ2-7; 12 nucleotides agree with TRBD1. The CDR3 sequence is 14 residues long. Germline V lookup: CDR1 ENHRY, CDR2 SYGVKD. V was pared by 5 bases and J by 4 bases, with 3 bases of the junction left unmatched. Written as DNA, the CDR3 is TGTGCCATCAGTCCGGGACAGGGGGCTTACGAGCAGTACTTC. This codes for CAISPGQGAYEQYF.